The rows below give T cell receptor beta chains drawn from one sample of a study of blood T cells in healthy people across ages. TCRdb reprocessed the 5' RACE reads with MiXCR, giving one entry per CDR3 protein. The data hold more than 800,000 distinct CDR3 sequences, with 45% observed a single time. Material for sequencing was blood. Receptors originate from a woman aged 55-70 years in good health. Each CDR3 is given with its conserved first and last residue. The D gene is left open where the match is weak. A row's size may be missing; if present it is once, few, many or a size class.

v_gene	d_gene	abundance	j_gene	CDR3aa	CDR3nt
TRBV14	NA	NA	TRBJ2-5	CASSQGARGETQYF	TGTGCCAGCAGCCAGGGGGCACGTGGAGAGACCCAGTACTTC
TRBV25-1	NA	NA	TRBJ2-5	CASSEWDGLRGETQYF	TGTGCCAGCAGTGAATGGGACGGTCTAAGGGGGGAGACCCAGTACTTC
TRBV5-1	NA	NA	TRBJ2-6	CASSLMGNSGANVLTF	TGCGCCAGCAGCTTGATGGGTAACTCTGGGGCCAACGTCCTGACTTTC
TRBV2	NA	NA	TRBJ2-7	CASSEDGPGAGEQYF	TGTGCCAGCAGTGAAGATGGTCCGGGGGCGGGAGAGCAGTACTTC
TRBV4-1	NA	few	TRBJ2-1	CASSQGRFSYNEQFF	TGCGCCAGCAGCCAAGGGCGCTTCTCCTACAATGAGCAGTTCTTC
TRBV10-3	NA	NA	TRBJ2-3	CAIASIDTQYF	TGTGCCATCGCTAGCATAGATACGCAGTATTTT
TRBV6-5	TRBD1	NA	TRBJ2-1	CASSYRKGQKVEQFF	TGTGCCAGCAGTTACAGAAAGGGACAGAAGGTTGAGCAGTTCTTC
TRBV6-5	NA	NA	TRBJ1-5	CASSYSGRYQPQHF	TGTGCCAGCAGTTACTCAGGACGCTATCAGCCCCAGCATTTT
TRBV7-9	NA	NA	TRBJ2-7	CASTYSEGSLQGEQYF	TGTGCCAGCACCTATAGTGAGGGCTCCTTACAGGGCGAGCAGTACTTC
TRBV15	TRBD1	NA	TRBJ1-2	CVTSRDPAGRGLDYGYTF	TGTGTCACCAGCAGAGATCCCGCAGGCAGGGGGCTGGACTATGGCTACACCTTC
TRBV12-5	TRBD1	NA	TRBJ1-2	CASGGGTELNYGYTF	TGTGCTAGTGGTGGCGGGACAGAGCTTAACTATGGCTACACCTTC
TRBV7-2	TRBD2	NA	TRBJ2-7	CASSLYSGNTYEQYF	TGTGCCAGCAGCCTATATAGCGGGAACACCTACGAGCAGTACTTC
TRBV6-2/TRBV6-3	NA	NA	TRBJ2-1	CASTQGSYNEQFF	TGTGCCAGCACCCAAGGATCCTACAATGAGCAGTTCTTC
TRBV7-8	TRBD1	few	TRBJ2-3	CASRTGTGGTDTQYF	TGTGCCAGCAGGACCGGGACAGGAGGCACAGATACGCAGTATTTT
TRBV30	NA	NA	TRBJ1-4	CAGRPREKLFF	TGTGCCGGGAGACCCCGGGAAAAACTGTTTTTT
TRBV13	TRBD2	NA	TRBJ2-5	CASSTSLGTTQETQYF	TGTGCCAGCAGCACTTCCCTGGGGACTACCCAAGAGACCCAGTACTTC
TRBV6-5	NA	NA	TRBJ1-1	CASSYLILGVNTEAFF	TGTGCCAGCAGTTACTTGATACTCGGAGTGAACACTGAAGCTTTCTTT
TRBV14	TRBD2	NA	TRBJ2-5	CASSQDRGLGTGGETQYF	TGTGCCAGCAGCCAAGATCGGGGTCTGGGCACGGGGGGAGAGACCCAGTACTTC
TRBV7-9	NA	NA	TRBJ2-2	CASSFQAAGTGNTGELFF	TGTGCCAGCAGCTTTCAGGCCGCGGGGACCGGAAACACCGGGGAGCTGTTTTTT
TRBV14	NA	NA	TRBJ2-7	CASSQDVLYEQYF	TGTGCCAGCAGCCAAGACGTCTTGTACGAGCAGTACTTC
TRBV7-7	TRBD2	NA	TRBJ2-1	CASSVGSGRAEQFF	TGTGCCAGCAGCGTAGGAAGCGGGAGGGCCGAGCAGTTCTTC
TRBV20-1	NA	NA	TRBJ1-2	CSARDSGAFYGYTF	TGCAGTGCTAGAGATAGTGGAGCGTTCTATGGCTACACCTTC
TRBV12-5	NA	NA	TRBJ2-6	CASGSGSSGANVLTF	TGTGCTAGTGGCTCAGGGAGCTCTGGGGCCAACGTCCTGACTTTC
TRBV7-8	NA	NA	TRBJ1-2	CASSLDDLSISTF	TGTGCCAGCAGCTTAGACGACCTCAGTATCTCCACCTTC
TRBV6-2/TRBV6-3	NA	once	TRBJ1-5	CASRGSGAFGNQPQHF	TGTGCCAGCAGGGGTTCGGGGGCCTTTGGCAATCAGCCCCAGCATTTT
TRBV4-1	NA	NA	TRBJ1-3	CASSQGEGGTIYF	TGCGCCAGCAGCCAAGGGGAAGGGGGCACCATATATTTT
TRBV29-1	TRBD2	NA	TRBJ2-1	CSVGTGLAGSYNEQFF	TGCAGCGTCGGAACCGGACTAGCGGGTTCCTACAATGAGCAGTTCTTC
TRBV20-1	NA	NA	TRBJ2-5	CSAKLTQGVETQYF	TGCAGTGCCAAGCTTACTCAGGGCGTAGAGACCCAGTACTTC
TRBV4-2	TRBD2	few	TRBJ2-6	CASSLSSGRASGANVLTF	TGTGCCAGCAGCCTTTCTAGCGGGAGGGCCTCTGGGGCCAACGTCCTGACTTTC
TRBV9	NA	few	TRBJ2-5	CASSVGDQATQYF	TGTGCCAGCAGCGTAGGAGATCAGGCGACCCAGTACTTC
TRBV5-1	TRBD1	NA	TRBJ1-1	CASSLRTGGDTEAFF	TGCGCCAGCAGCTTACGGACAGGTGGGGACACTGAAGCTTTCTTT
TRBV30	TRBD1	NA	TRBJ2-7	CAWSVGTGVAEQYF	TGTGCCTGGAGTGTAGGGACAGGGGTGGCCGAGCAGTACTTC
TRBV3-1	NA	NA	TRBJ2-7	CASSPLAGQGREQYF	TGTGCCAGCAGCCCGTTGGCCGGACAAGGCCGCGAGCAGTACTTC
TRBV27	NA	many	TRBJ1-2	CASSLDRAYGYTF	TGTGCCAGCAGTTTGGATAGGGCCTATGGCTACACCTTC
TRBV15	NA	NA	TRBJ1-2	CATSRDFNYGYTF	TGTGCCACCAGCAGAGATTTTAACTATGGCTACACCTTC
TRBV27	NA	NA	TRBJ2-6	CDMGAEKLSSGANVLTF	TGTGACATGGGGGCAGAAAAATTATCCTCTGGGGCCAACGTCCTGACTTTC
TRBV13	TRBD2	NA	TRBJ2-7	CASSFPSGSAEQYF	TGTGCCAGCAGCTTTCCGAGCGGGAGTGCCGAGCAGTACTTC
TRBV14	NA	many	TRBJ1-2	CASSQAQGTENYGYTF	TGTGCCAGCAGCCAAGCCCAGGGGACGGAGAACTATGGCTACACCTTC
TRBV7-2	NA	NA	TRBJ2-7	CASSGGGKFPYEQYF	TGTGCCAGCAGCGGGGGCGGGAAGTTTCCCTACGAGCAGTACTTC
TRBV24-1	TRBD2	NA	TRBJ2-5	CATSDLTSGRSRQYF	TGTGCCACCAGTGATTTGACTAGCGGGAGAAGTCGGCAGTACTTC
TRBV27	TRBD2	once	TRBJ2-7	CASSSGLAERPYEQYF	TGTGCCAGCAGTTCGGGACTAGCGGAACGACCCTACGAGCAGTACTTC
TRBV7-9	TRBD1	NA	TRBJ2-1	CASSGRQGVYEQFF	TGTGCCAGCAGCGGGCGACAGGGGGTCTATGAGCAGTTCTTC
TRBV14	NA	few	TRBJ2-1	CASSPTAWTNPNNEQFF	TGTGCCAGCAGCCCGACCGCCTGGACTAACCCTAACAATGAGCAGTTCTTC
TRBV10-3	TRBD2	NA	TRBJ2-7	CAISPTQGVFSGRAYEQNF	TGTGCCATCAGTCCTACCCAGGGGGTCTTTAGCGGGAGGGCCTACGAGCAGAACTTC
TRBV29-1	TRBD1	NA	TRBJ2-2	CSAKRTAGTDLTGELFF	TGCAGCGCGAAACGTACCGCCGGGACAGACCTCACCGGGGAGCTGTTTTTT